A single sample gave rise to the 26 T cell receptor beta chains below, sequenced in a study of technical replicates of blood from four donors. Clones were read by immunoSEQ multiplex PCR, and TCRdb kept only the in-frame ones, dropping some. The table lists approximately 64,000 clones, approximately 83% of them singletons. Material: PBMCs. The receptors were gathered from a human donor in good health. Some clones in this sample may be carry-over from other donors' samples.

This chain uses TRBV4-1 with TRBJ1-3; 10 bases map to TRBD1. Germline values: CDR1 MGHRA, CDR2 YSYEKL. The CDR3 loop spans 15 amino acids. The V gene end was trimmed by 1 base and the J gene end by 3 bases; junction bases not matched to a gene: 0. CDR3 amino acids: CASSQGTGGGNTIYF. The CDR3 bases are TGCGCCAGCAGCCAAGGGACAGGGGGTGGAAACACCATATATTTT.

This chain joins TRBV6-5 and TRBJ2-1, with 8 bases identical to TRBD1. The CDR3 has 14 residues. Germline CDR1 reads MNHEY; CDR2 reads SVGAGI. The junction had 9 bases not matched to a gene; V was cut back by 6 bases and J by 8 bases. The CDR3 loop reads CASSQDRAAHEQFF. The CDR3 nucleotides are TGTGCCAGCAGCCAGGACAGGGCGGCGCATGAGCAGTTCTTC.

This clone was counted once. This rearrangement joins TRBV6-4 to TRBJ1-1; D is unresolved. V lost 6 bases to trimming and J lost 0 bases, with 8 bases between them. The CDR3 sequence is 13 residues long. Germline V gives CDR1 MRHNA, CDR2 SNTAGT. CDR3 amino acids: CASSRSVNTEAFF. Here the CDR3 DNA reads TGTGCCAGCAGCCGGTCGGTGAACACTGAAGCTTTCTTT.

The chain joins TRBV7-7 to TRBJ2-3; D ambiguous. In germline, CDR1 is SSHAT, CDR2 FNYEAQ (reference sequence). This CDR3 spans 14 amino acids. V lost 5 bases to trimming and J lost 1 base, with 10 bases between them. CDR3 in amino acids: CASSKSRGTDTQYF. For the CDR3, the DNA is TGTGCCAGCAGCAAATCGAGAGGCACAGATACGCAGTATTTT.

V usage is TRBV5-4 and J usage is TRBJ2-3; 7 nucleotides match TRBD1. Germline-derived CDR1 and CDR2 are SGHNT and YYREEE (reference sequence). The J segment lost 0 bases and the V segment lost 3 bases, leaving 1 base of the junction unmatched. The CDR3 consists of 14 residues. The CDR3 reads CASSSQGSTDTQYF. The CDR3 DNA reads as TGTGCCAGCAGCTCACAGGGGAGCACAGATACGCAGTATTTT.

The CDR3 is CASSSLDIYSGQSYEQYF. The CDR3 DNA reads TGTGCCAGCAGCTCGCTGGATATTTATAGCGGGCAATCCTACGAGCAGTACTTC. The chain is built from TRBV5-6 and TRBJ2-7; 7 bases map to TRBD2. Looked up from germline, CDR1 is SGHDT and CDR2 is YYEEEE. The CDR3 spans 18 residues. V trimming: 3 bases; J trimming: 1 base; junction bases outside the gene matches: 16.

This chain uses TRBV11-3 with TRBJ2-1; 9 nucleotides agree with TRBD2. With V trimmed by 4 bases and J by 10 bases, 5 bases remained unmatched. Germline CDR1 and CDR2: SGHNT and YENEEA. This CDR3 comprises 13 residues. CDR3 coding DNA: TGTGCCAGCAGCTCGCGGGAGGGGCGGGAGCAGTTCTTC. It codes for CASSSREGREQFF.

The count of this clone is one. The rearrangement links TRBV9 to TRBJ2-7; 7 nucleotides line up with TRBD2. Looked up from germline, CDR1 is SGDLS and CDR2 is YYNGEE. CDR3 length: 15 residues. The junction had 9 bases not matched to a gene; V was cut back by 2 bases and J by 4 bases. CDR3: CASSVLQRERYEQYF. The CDR3 DNA follows: TGTGCCAGCAGCGTTCTTCAGCGGGAACGTTACGAGCAGTACTTC.

The genes are TRBV4-2 and TRBJ2-1; possible D gene TRBD2, 5 bases. CDR3 length: 16 amino acids. Germline V gene lookup returns CDR1 LGHNA and CDR2 YNFKEQ. V was shortened by 1 base and J by 2 bases, with 12 bases between the two germline ends. CDR3 residues: CASSQVAGVTYNEQFF. The CDR3 DNA is TGTGCCAGCAGCCAAGTGGCGGGTGTTACCTACAATGAGCAGTTCTTC.

J is TRBJ2-7 and V is TRBV6-5, with D perhaps TRBD1 (5 bases). V was clipped by 2 bases and J by 4 bases, with 12 bases between them. The CDR3 length is 14 residues. The germline gives CDR1 MNHEY, CDR2 SVGAGI. CDR3 sequence (DNA): TGTGCCAGCAGTTACGGTCCAGGGTCATACGAGCAGTACTTC. Translated: CASSYGPGSYEQYF.

This clone was seen only once. This specimen includes other DNA sequences encoding the same CDR3. The chain is built from TRBV4-3 and TRBJ2-1, with 7 bases that match TRBD2. Trimming took 4 bases from V and 4 from J; bases not matched to a gene: 4. This CDR3 is 14 amino acids long. In germline, CDR1 is LGHNA, CDR2 YSLEER. The CDR3 spells CASSPGTTYNEQFF. DNA of the CDR3: TGCGCCAGCAGCCCAGGGACTACTTACAATGAGCAGTTCTTC.

This clone occurred once. The chain carries TRBV5-1 and TRBJ1-1; TRBD1 agrees at 8 bases. The ends lost 3 bases at V and 1 base at J; junction bases unmatched: 5. The CDR3 totals 15 residues. Germline CDR1 reads SGHRS; CDR2 reads YFSETQ. The CDR3 sequence is CASSYGQGGNTEAFF. CDR3 DNA: TGCGCCAGCAGCTATGGACAGGGAGGGAACACTGAAGCTTTCTTT.

The rearrangement uses TRBV7-3 and TRBJ2-1; TRBD2 agrees at 8 bases. Germline V gene data show CDR1 as SGHTA and CDR2 as FQGTGA. The CDR3 is 14 residues long. The V segment lost 1 base and the J segment 6 bases; nucleotides outside the gene matches: 2. The CDR3 nucleotides read TGTGCCAGCAGCTTAAGCGGGAGGTCCAATGAGCAGTTCTTC. This encodes CASSLSGRSNEQFF.

The chain uses TRBV4-2 and TRBJ2-3; possibly TRBD2 for D (5 bases). The CDR3 extends over 16 amino acids. Germline values: CDR1 LGHNA, CDR2 YNFKEQ. Between the trimmed V and J ends, which lost 1 base and 6 bases, there was a span of 17 bases. The CDR3 region is CASSQAAQRGLDTQYF. In DNA, the CDR3 is TGTGCCAGCAGCCAAGCGGCGCAGAGAGGGTTGGATACGCAGTATTTT.

The CDR3: CASTVSGSEGQPQHF. CDR3 nucleotide sequence: TGTGCCAGCACCGTTTCGGGTTCGGAGGGTCAGCCCCAGCATTTT. V and J are TRBV5-8 and TRBJ1-5; D gene ambiguous. This CDR3 region has 15 residues. Germline values: CDR1 SGHTS, CDR2 YDEGEE. Trimming removed 6 bases from V and 6 bases from J, with 19 bases in between.

This clone was observed a single time. The rearrangement joins TRBV21-1 to TRBJ2-7; TRBD1, the D gene given by the table, was not confirmed from the DNA. TRBV21-1 is listed as a pseudogene. The CDR3 has 13 amino acids. The CDR3 sequence is CASSNQASYEQYF. The CDR3, as DNA: TGTGCCAGCAGCAATCAGGCCTCCTACGAGCAGTACTTC.

The CDR3 region has the DNA TGTGCCAGCAGCTCCTCGGGGGGGCCGGGGGAGCAGTACTTC. Its translation is CASSSSGGPGEQYF. J is TRBJ2-7 and V is TRBV7-9, with 8 bases that match TRBD2. This CDR3 comprises 14 residues. Trimming at V came to 4 bases and at J to 7 bases, leaving 9 bases not matched to a gene. In germline, CDR1 is SEHNR, CDR2 FQNEAQ (reference sequence).

The chain uses TRBV4-2 and TRBJ2-1, with 8 bases fitting TRBD2. Unmatched junction bases numbered 2, after V lost 1 base and J lost 0 bases. Germline loops: CDR1 LGHNA, CDR2 YNFKEQ. The CDR3 is made up of 16 amino acids. The CDR3 sequence is CASSQGAGGSYNEQFF. The CDR3 region has the DNA TGTGCCAGCAGCCAAGGGGCGGGGGGCTCCTACAATGAGCAGTTCTTC.

The chain couples TRBV2 to TRBJ2-1, with D unclear. The CDR3 spans 16 residues. V dropped 3 bases and J dropped 0 bases, with 12 bases sitting between them. Germline CDR1 is SNHLY and CDR2 is FYNNEI. CDR3 loop: CASSESVLHSYNEQFF. CDR3 nucleotides: TGTGCCAGCAGTGAGTCGGTCCTTCACTCCTACAATGAGCAGTTCTTC.

The rearrangement links TRBV18 to TRBJ1-4; 8 nucleotides align to TRBD1. With V trimmed by 1 base and J by 7 bases, 5 bases remained unmatched. The CDR3 loop spans 15 amino acids. From germline, CDR1 is KGHSH and CDR2 LQKENI. The CDR3 DNA follows: TGTGCCAGCTCACCACGGGCAGGGGGCTTTGAAAAACTGTTTTTT. This encodes CASSPRAGGFEKLFF.

This chain links TRBV4-3 with TRBJ1-6, with a weak D call TRBD1 (5 bases). Germline V CDR1 and CDR2: LGHNA, YSLEER. The CDR3 totals 15 residues. Trimming cost V 4 bases and J 4 bases, with 11 bases left between them. CDR3 sequence: CASSLDSVYNSPLHF. DNA for the CDR3: TGCGCCAGCAGCCTTGACAGCGTTTATAATTCACCCCTCCACTTT.

The genes are TRBV15 and TRBJ1-4, with TRBD1 identical over 7 bases. This CDR3 contains 16 residues. Germline values: CDR1 LNHNV, CDR2 YYDKDF (reference sequence). With V trimmed by 4 bases and J by 0 bases, 5 bases remained unmatched. CDR3 nucleotide sequence: TGTGCCACCAGCATGGGACAGTTTTCAACTAATGAAAAACTGTTTTTT. The encoded protein is CATSMGQFSTNEKLFF.

This chain links TRBV5-1 with TRBJ2-2; no reliable D call. CDR1 and CDR2 from the germline V gene are SGHRS and YFSETQ. V dropped 3 bases and J dropped 4 bases, with 10 bases sitting between them. CDR3 length equals 14 residues. CDR3 DNA: TGCGCCAGCAGCTCTGCCGGGTTCACCGGGGAGCTGTTTTTT. Translation: CASSSAGFTGELFF.

This chain joins TRBV6-6 and TRBJ2-6; D is ambiguous. V was shortened by 6 bases and J by 2 bases, with 5 bases between the two germline ends. The CDR3 extends over 13 amino acids. In germline, CDR1 is MNHNY, CDR2 SVGAGI (reference sequence). The CDR3 sequence: CASSLPGANVLTF. The DNA of the CDR3 is TGTGCCAGCAGCCTTCCTGGGGCCAACGTCCTGACTTTC.

The chain joins TRBV5-4 to TRBJ2-7, with a tentative D call TRBD1 (7 bases). Germline loops: CDR1 SGHNT, CDR2 YYREEE (reference sequence). This CDR3 has 13 residues. Between the trimmed V and J ends, which lost 4 bases and 2 bases, there was a span of 10 bases. As DNA, the CDR3 is TGTGCCAGCAGCGCGGGGACAGCCTACGAGCAGTACTTC. Translated, it gives CASSAGTAYEQYF.

This chain uses TRBV12-5 with TRBJ1-2, with D uncertain. The CDR3 loop spans 11 amino acids. V gave up 7 bases and J gave up 7 bases, with 10 bases separating them. Germline values: CDR1 LGHNT, CDR2 FRNRAP. The CDR3 nucleotides read TGTGCTAGTGTAGCAGGAGGTGGCTACACCTTC. Its translation: CASVAGGGYTF.